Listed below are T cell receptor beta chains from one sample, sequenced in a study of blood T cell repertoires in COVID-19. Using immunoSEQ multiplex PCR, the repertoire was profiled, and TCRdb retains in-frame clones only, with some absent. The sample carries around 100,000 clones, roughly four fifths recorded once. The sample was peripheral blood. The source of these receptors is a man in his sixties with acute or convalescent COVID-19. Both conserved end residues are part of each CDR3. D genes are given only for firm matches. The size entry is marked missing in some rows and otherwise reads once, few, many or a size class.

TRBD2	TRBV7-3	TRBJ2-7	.	TGTGCCAGCAGCTTAACTAGCGGGAGCTCCTACGAGCAGTACTTC	CASSLTSGSSYEQYF
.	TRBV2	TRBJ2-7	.	TGTGCCAGCAGTGAAGGGCTAGTTATCCCCGAGCAGTACTTC	CASSEGLVIPEQYF
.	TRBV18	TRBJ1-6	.	TGTGCCAGCTCACCAAGAGATAATTCACCCCTCCACTTT	CASSPRDNSPLHF
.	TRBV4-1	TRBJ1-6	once	TGCGCCAGCAGCCATCCCTCGGACAGATCTGGATCACCCCTCCACTTT	CASSHPSDRSGSPLHF
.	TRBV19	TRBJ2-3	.	TGTGCCAGTAGTAGGTGGACAGCCGATACGCAGTATTTT	CASSRWTADTQYF
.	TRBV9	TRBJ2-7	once	TGTGCCAGCAGCCCAGGGACAAGGGCCTACGAGCAGTACTTC	CASSPGTRAYEQYF
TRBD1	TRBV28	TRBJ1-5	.	TGTGCCAGCAGTTCCGGGACAGGAGTCAATCAGCCCCAGCATTTT	CASSSGTGVNQPQHF
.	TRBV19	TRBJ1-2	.	TGTGCCAGTAGTATAGTATCCATCGGGGGCTACACCTTC	CASSIVSIGGYTF
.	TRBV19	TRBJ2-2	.	TGTGCCAGTAGTCCCCAGGGCCCAAACACCGGGGAGCTGTTTTTT	CASSPQGPNTGELFF
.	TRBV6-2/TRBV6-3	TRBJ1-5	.	TGTGCCAGCAGTTATGGGTATCGGGGGTTAAGTCAGCCCCAGCATTTT	CASSYGYRGLSQPQHF
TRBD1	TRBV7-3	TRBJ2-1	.	TGTGCCAGCAGCTTCTCGGGACAGGAGGGTGAGCAGTTCTTC	CASSFSGQEGEQFF
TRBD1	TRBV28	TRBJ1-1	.	TGTGCCAGCAGTTTCCCAGGACAGGGGTACACTGAAGCTTTCTTT	CASSFPGQGYTEAFF
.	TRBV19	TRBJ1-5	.	TGTGCCAGTAGTACTAGGACAGTCCCTAGCAATCAGCCCCAGCATTTT	CASSTRTVPSNQPQHF
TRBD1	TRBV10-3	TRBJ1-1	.	TGTGCCATCAGTGAGTGGGACAGCGGGGAAGCTTTCTTT	CAISEWDSGEAFF
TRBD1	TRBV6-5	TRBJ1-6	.	TGTGCCAGCAGAAGGGACAGTGGTGGAATTGTGTCCCTCCACTTT	CASRRDSGGIVSLHF
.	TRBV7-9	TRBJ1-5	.	TGTGCCAGCAGTCAGGACGGCCGCGGGGAGCCCCAGCATTTT	CASSQDGRGEPQHF
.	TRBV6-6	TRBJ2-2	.	TGTGAGAGTATGAACACCGGGGAGCTGTTTTTT	CESMNTGELFF
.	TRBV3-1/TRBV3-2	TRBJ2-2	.	TGTGCCAGCACAAACACCGGGGAGCTGTTTTTT	CASTNTGELFF
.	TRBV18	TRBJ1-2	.	TGTGCCAGCTCACCATCACAGACGAACTATGGCTACACCTTC	CASSPSQTNYGYTF
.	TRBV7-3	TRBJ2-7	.	TGTGCCAGCAGCTTAGACGGGGGATTAGCCTACGAGCAGTACTTC	CASSLDGGLAYEQYF
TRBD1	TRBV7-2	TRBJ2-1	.	TGTGCCAGCAGCTCCACCGGGACAGGATTTTACAATGAGCAGTTCTTC	CASSSTGTGFYNEQFF
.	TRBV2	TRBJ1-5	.	TGTGCCAGCAGCCGGGACAACAATCAGCCCCAGCATTTT	CASSRDNNQPQHF
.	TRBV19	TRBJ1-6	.	TGTGCCAGTACGGGGACATCATTGACACCCCTCCACTTT	CASTGTSLTPLHF
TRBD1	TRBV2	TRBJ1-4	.	TGTGCCAGCACTGGGACAGGGACTATTGAAAAACTGTTTTTT	CASTGTGTIEKLFF
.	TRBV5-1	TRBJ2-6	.	TGCGCCAGCAGCCCAGGAGGGGTTTCGGGGGCCAACGTCCTGACTTTC	CASSPGGVSGANVLTF
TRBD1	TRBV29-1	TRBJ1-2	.	TGCAGCGTGCAGCCGGGACAGGGGGCGCCCTATGGCTACACCTTC	CSVQPGQGAPYGYTF
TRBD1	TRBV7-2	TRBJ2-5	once	TGTGCCAGCAGGCGACCCGGACAGGGGGATGAGACCCAGTACTTC	CASRRPGQGDETQYF
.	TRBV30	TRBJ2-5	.	TGTGCCTGGACGTCACAGTACCAAGAGACCCAGTACTTC	CAWTSQYQETQYF
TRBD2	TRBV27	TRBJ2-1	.	TGTGCCAGCAGTTTAGGCGGGAGAGGGCAGAGGGGAGAGCAGTTCTTC	CASSLGGRGQRGEQFF
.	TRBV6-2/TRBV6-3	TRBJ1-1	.	.	CASSTSGQNTEAFF
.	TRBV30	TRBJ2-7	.	TGTGCCTGGAGTGTACGTGAACTCTCCGAGCAGTACTTC	CAWSVRELSEQYF
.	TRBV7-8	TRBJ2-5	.	TGTGCCAGCAGCTGGGACACACAAGAGACCCAGTACTTC	CASSWDTQETQYF
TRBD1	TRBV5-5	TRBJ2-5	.	TGTGCCAGCAGCAGAACCGGGACAGAAGAGACCCAGTACTTC	CASSRTGTEETQYF
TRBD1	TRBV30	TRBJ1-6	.	TGTGCCTGGAGTCCGGACAGGGGGACCAATAATTCACCCCTCCACTTT	CAWSPDRGTNNSPLHF
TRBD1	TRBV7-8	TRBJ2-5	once	TGTGCCAGCAGCCGAGGGACAGTGAGGGAGACCCAGTACTTC	CASSRGTVRETQYF
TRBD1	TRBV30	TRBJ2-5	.	TGTGCCTGGAGTACCTGGACAGGGGGGGTGGAGACCCAGTACTTC	CAWSTWTGGVETQYF
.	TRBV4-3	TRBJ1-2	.	TGCGCCAGCAGCCAGACAGTTTATTATGGCTACACCTTC	CASSQTVYYGYTF